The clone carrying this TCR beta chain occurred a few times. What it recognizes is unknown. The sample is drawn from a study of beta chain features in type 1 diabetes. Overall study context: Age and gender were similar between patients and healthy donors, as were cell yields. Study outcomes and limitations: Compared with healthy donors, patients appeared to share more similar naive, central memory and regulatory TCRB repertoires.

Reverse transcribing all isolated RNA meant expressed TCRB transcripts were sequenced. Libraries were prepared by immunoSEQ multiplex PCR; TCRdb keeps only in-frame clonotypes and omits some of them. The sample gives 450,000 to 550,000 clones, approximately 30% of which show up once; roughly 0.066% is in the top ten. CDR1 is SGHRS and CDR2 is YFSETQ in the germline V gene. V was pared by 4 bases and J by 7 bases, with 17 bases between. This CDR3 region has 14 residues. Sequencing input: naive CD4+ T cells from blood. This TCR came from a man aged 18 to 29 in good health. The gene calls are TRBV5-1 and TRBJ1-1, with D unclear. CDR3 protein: CASSGLTPQGEAFF. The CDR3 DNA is TGCGCCAGCAGCGGGTTAACTCCACAAGGTGAAGCTTTCTTT.